Listed below are T cell receptor beta chains from one sample, sequenced in a study of cytomegalovirus exposure and HLA in healthy donors. Data came from immunoSEQ multiplex PCR; TCRdb stores just in-frame clones and leaves some out. Among 200,000 to 250,000 clones listed, about 80% were seen once. The material sequenced was PBMCs. Receptor source: a woman aged 40-49 years in good health and CMV-seronegative. Each CDR3 is given with its conserved first and last residue. A D gene is named only where the DNA matches it firmly. The size of a clone is reported for some rows only, either as once, few or many, or as a class for expanded clones.

CDR3 DNA,CDR3 protein,clone size,D gene,J gene,V gene
TGTGCCTGGAGTGTATCCACGGCAGATACGCAGTATTTT,CAWSVSTADTQYF,-,-,TRBJ2-3,TRBV30
TGCGCCAGCAGCTCGGGACAGGGGGACTACGAGCAGTACTTC,CASSSGQGDYEQYF,once,TRBD1,TRBJ2-7,TRBV5-1
TGTGCCAGCAGACAGGGACGGAATTCACCCCTCCACTTT,CASRQGRNSPLHF,-,-,TRBJ1-6,TRBV6-1
TGTGCCAGCAGCCCCCCGACCGGGGAGCTGTTTTTT,CASSPPTGELFF,-,-,TRBJ2-2,TRBV4-2
TGCGCCAGCAGCTCCCGGGACATCGCTCTGGACGAGCAGTACTTC,CASSSRDIALDEQYF,-,-,TRBJ2-7,TRBV5-1
TGTGCCAGTGCTTTAGTCGGACAACGTGACCAGCCCCAGCATTTT,CASALVGQRDQPQHF,-,-,TRBJ1-5,TRBV19
TGTGCCAGCAGCCAAGAGAGTAAGGCTAGCAGATTCTACGAGCAGTACTTC,CASSQESKASRFYEQYF,-,-,TRBJ2-7,TRBV4-2
TGCGCCAGCAGCCCCCTTCCGACCGGGGAGCTGTTTTTT,CASSPLPTGELFF,few,-,TRBJ2-2,TRBV4-1
TGTGCCAGCAGCTTAGCGATGCGGACTAGCGACCACAATGAGCAGTTCTTC,CASSLAMRTSDHNEQFF,once,TRBD2,TRBJ2-1,TRBV7-9
TGCGCCAGCAGCTTGTGGGGGGACCTTTGGGGCTACACCTTC,CASSLWGDLWGYTF,-,-,TRBJ1-2,TRBV5-1
TGTGCCAGCAGCAGAAGCCCCGGGACACTCACCGGGGAGCTGTTTTTT,CASSRSPGTLTGELFF,-,-,TRBJ2-2,TRBV7-6
TGTGCCTGGAGTGTACAATCGGGATTTGAAGCTTTCTTT,CAWSVQSGFEAFF,-,-,TRBJ1-1,TRBV30
TGTGCCAGCAGTTTGATGGTGGGGGGGGGCTACAATGAGCAGTTCTTC,CASSLMVGGGYNEQFF,-,TRBD2,TRBJ2-1,TRBV6-5
TGTGCCAGCAGCTTATCCGCGGGGGTCCGGGGAAACACCATATATTTT,CASSLSAGVRGNTIYF,-,-,TRBJ1-3,TRBV11-2
TGCGCCAGCGCGTTAAGGACAGGGGGAGACAATGAGCAGTTCTTC,CASALRTGGDNEQFF,-,TRBD1,TRBJ2-1,TRBV5-1
TGTGCCAGCAGCCCCGGTTTAACCCCAGGGTACGAGCAGTACTTC,CASSPGLTPGYEQYF,-,-,TRBJ2-7,TRBV27
TGTGCCAGCAGTGCCTCGGGGGAGAATGAGCAGTTCTTC,CASSASGENEQFF,-,-,TRBJ2-1,TRBV2
TGCGCCAGCAGCTTGGGCTCGGGGGTCTTTGGCTACACCTTC,CASSLGSGVFGYTF,-,-,TRBJ1-2,TRBV5-1
TGTGCCAGCAGCTTAAGCGGGAATGACAATGAGCAGTTCTTC,CASSLSGNDNEQFF,once,TRBD2,TRBJ2-1,TRBV7-2
TGTGCCAGCAGCTTAACGTTCATCGGTACGCAGTATTTT,CASSLTFIGTQYF,-,-,TRBJ2-3,TRBV7-3
TGCGCCAGCAGCCCTACCCCCGGACAGGGCCACTATGGCTACACCTTC,CASSPTPGQGHYGYTF,-,TRBD1,TRBJ1-2,TRBV4-1
TGTGCCAGCAGCTCAAGAAATTCACTCCTCCACTTT,CASSSRNSLLHF,-,-,TRBJ1-6,TRBV13
TGTGCCAGCGCCCAGCCCGACAGAGCCTATGGCTACACCTTC,CASAQPDRAYGYTF,-,-,TRBJ1-2,TRBV2
TGTGCCAGCAGCTTAGGAGTTGATACGCAGTATTTT,CASSLGVDTQYF,-,-,TRBJ2-3,TRBV7-2
TGTGCCAGCAGAGTCCGGGGGGGGGCCCCTAATGAGCAGTTCTTC,CASRVRGGAPNEQFF,-,TRBD2,TRBJ2-1,TRBV5-4
TGTGCCAGCTCACCACCGGAGGAGACCCAGTACTTC,CASSPPEETQYF,few,-,TRBJ2-5,TRBV18
TGTGCCAGCAGCTTAGGGGTCAGGGGTGCCAATTCACCCCTCCACTTT,CASSLGVRGANSPLHF,-,-,TRBJ1-6,TRBV7-8
TGTGCCAGTAGGCGGGAAGGAGATACGCAGTATTTT,CASRREGDTQYF,-,-,TRBJ2-3,TRBV27
TGTGCCAGCAGTTTAGGCGGGGTAGGCAATGAGCAGTTCTTC,CASSLGGVGNEQFF,-,-,TRBJ2-1,TRBV28
TGTGCCAGCCGGGACTGGGTGAACACCGGGGAGCTGTTTTTT,CASRDWVNTGELFF,few,-,TRBJ2-2,TRBV6-6
TGTTCCAGCCAAGACAGTCAAGAGACCCAGTACTTC,CSSQDSQETQYF,-,-,TRBJ2-5,TRBV7-9
TGCGCCAGCAGCCAAGGGGGGACAGGGGTCAACACCGGGGAGCTGTTTTTT,CASSQGGTGVNTGELFF,-,TRBD1,TRBJ2-2,TRBV4-3
TGTGCCAGCAGCGTAGGGGCAGAACAAGAGACCCAGTACTTC,CASSVGAEQETQYF,-,-,TRBJ2-5,TRBV9
TGTGCCAGTATTGAATCAGGCTATAGCAATCAGCCCCAGCATTTT,CASIESGYSNQPQHF,-,-,TRBJ1-5,TRBV19
TGTGCCAGCCCAGCAGTCCCGGGACAGCTAACAGATACGCAGTATTTT,CASPAVPGQLTDTQYF,-,TRBD1,TRBJ2-3,TRBV6-6
TGTGCCAGCAGCGCCGGACAGGGGTCCGGGGCCCTCCACTTT,CASSAGQGSGALHF,-,TRBD1,TRBJ1-6,TRBV6-5
TGCGCCAGCAGCTTGGAGGGCCGGACGGGGACAGGGAGCGCCGGGGAGCTGTTTTTT,CASSLEGRTGTGSAGELFF,-,TRBD1,TRBJ2-2,TRBV5-1
TGTGCCAGCAGCGAACAGGGGTACGAGCAGTACTTC,CASSEQGYEQYF,-,TRBD1,TRBJ2-7,TRBV11-2
TGTGCCAGCAGCTTAGCCAGGGGAGCCGATGAGCAGTTCTTC,CASSLARGADEQFF,-,-,TRBJ2-1,TRBV11-3
TGTGCCTCTGGAGTTCCATCCCACACCTTC,CASGVPSHTF,-,-,TRBJ1-2,TRBV30
TGTGCCAGCAGTTTATTAGGGGGTATGGACTATGGCTACACCTTC,CASSLLGGMDYGYTF,once,-,TRBJ1-2,TRBV28
TGCGCCAGCAGTTTAGACAGGCGCACTGAAGCTTTCTTT,CASSLDRRTEAFF,-,-,TRBJ1-1,TRBV5-1
TGCGCCAGCACCGTCCGGGACTCGAACACTGAAGCTTTCTTT,CASTVRDSNTEAFF,-,-,TRBJ1-1,TRBV5-1